This paragraph reports one TCR beta chain. Its target is unknown. These data originate in a study of CD8+CD57+ T cells in acquired aplastic anemia. As for the study in general: Sorting CD4+ and CD8+ cells gave DNA averaging approximately 3 ug. General study findings and limits: Patients and controls shared twenty-nine CD8+ CDR3 sequences.

Profiles of TCR beta VDJ and CDR3 were generated from a genomic DNA template. TCRdb ran MiXCR on the reads and lists one entry per CDR3 protein. The table has 250,000 to 350,000 distinct CDR3 sequences, 56% seen once. All sequencing subjects had displayed CD8+CD57+ cell expansion on flow cytometry. Severe acquired aplastic anemia affected all patients. The sequence was obtained from a human donor with aplastic anemia. Sequencing used sorted CD4+, CD8+, or CD8+CD57+ T cells (not recorded which) from PBMCs.

The CDR3 bases are TGTGCCAGCAGCTTAGATCCCAGCTCCTACGAGCAGTACTTC. This translates into CASSLDPSSYEQYF. V gene TRBV11-3 combines with J gene TRBJ2-7; D is unresolved. Germline-derived CDR1 and CDR2 are SGHNT and YENEEA. This CDR3 region has 14 residues. V lost 0 bases and J lost 0, with 6 bases in between. Looking up the rest from reference TRBV11-3 and TRBJ2-7 gives the full variable domain: EAGVVQSPRYKIIEKKQPVAFWCNPISGHNTLYWYLQNLGQGPELLIRYENEEAVDDSQLPKDRFSAERLKGVDSTLKIQPAELGDSAVYLCASSLDPSSYEQYFGPGTRLTVT.